These 20 T cell receptor beta chains came from one sample sequenced in a study of cytomegalovirus exposure and HLA in healthy donors. Sequencing was performed with immunoSEQ multiplex PCR; in TCRdb, only in-frame clones are kept and a portion is missing. Of 200,000 to 250,000 clones listed, about nine tenths are singletons. Source material: PBMCs. The source of these receptors is a woman between 18 and 30 years old in good health and CMV-seropositive.

CDR3 nucleotides: TGCGCCAGCAGCTCGCGGGCCACTGAAGCTTTCTTT. This gives the protein CASSSRATEAFF. V gene TRBV5-1 combines with J gene TRBJ1-1, with D unclear. Germline V gene lookup returns CDR1 SGHRS and CDR2 YFSETQ. This CDR3 contains 12 residues. Trimming shortened V by 3 bases and J by 4 bases, and 7 bases separated the two germline ends.

J is TRBJ2-1 and V is TRBV9; D is perhaps TRBD1 (5 bases). V lost 4 bases to trimming and J lost 6 bases, with 14 bases between them. CDR3 length equals 14 residues. Germline CDR1 reads SGDLS; CDR2 reads YYNGEE. The CDR3: CASSPLTGVNEQFF. CDR3 sequence (DNA): TGTGCCAGCAGCCCCCTTACAGGAGTCAATGAGCAGTTCTTC.

The J gene is TRBJ1-1, the V gene TRBV19; D gene ambiguous. Trimming stripped 7 bases from V and 5 bases from J, with 23 bases between. CDR1 is LNHDA, CDR2 SQIVND, per germline (reference sequence). The CDR3 totals 16 residues. The CDR3 coding sequence is TGTGCCAGTATTCCGGTGGGCCGGCCTAGGAGGACTGAAGCTTTCTTT. Protein sequence: CASIPVGRPRRTEAFF.

The V and J genes are TRBV11-2 and TRBJ2-1, with 9 bases lining up with TRBD1. This CDR3 has 15 residues. CDR1 is SGHAT, CDR2 FQNNGV, per germline. Germline trimming cut 1 base from V and 3 bases from J; bases unmatched to any gene: 1. The CDR3 loop is CASSLGQGGYNEQFF. CDR3 bases: TGTGCCAGCAGCTTAGGACAGGGGGGCTACAATGAGCAGTTCTTC.

The rearrangement joins TRBV5-1 to TRBJ2-1; D remains ambiguous. CDR3 length equals 14 residues. V gave up 0 bases and J gave up 7 bases, with 11 bases separating them. The germline CDR1 and CDR2 sequences are SGHRS and YFSETQ. CDR3 bases: TGCGCCAGCAGCTTGGGGCTGGTCGTAAATGAGCAGTTCTTC. Amino acid sequence: CASSLGLVVNEQFF. Full variable domain (missing parts from reference TRBV5-1 and TRBJ2-1): KAGVTQTPRYLIKTRGQQVTLSCSPISGHRSVSWYQQTPGQGLQFLFEYFSETQRNKGNFPGRFSGRQFSNSRSEMNVSTLELGDSALYLCASSLGLVVNEQFFGPGTRLTVL.

With regard to this clone: Other DNA variants within this sample encode the same CDR3. The V gene is TRBV11-3, the J gene TRBJ2-1; 7 nucleotides agree with TRBD2. V lost 3 bases, J lost 0 bases, and 2 bases stayed unmatched. This CDR3 is 15 amino acids long. From germline, CDR1 is SGHNT and CDR2 YENEEA. The CDR3 DNA follows: TGTGCCAGCAGCTTGGGCGGGAGCTCCTACAATGAGCAGTTCTTC. As protein: CASSLGGSSYNEQFF. The complete variable domain, with remaining parts taken from reference TRBV11-3 and TRBJ2-1, reads EAGVVQSPRYKIIEKKQPVAFWCNPISGHNTLYWYLQNLGQGPELLIRYENEEAVDDSQLPKDRFSAERLKGVDSTLKIQPAELGDSAVYLCASSLGGSSYNEQFFGPGTRLTVL.

The chain has TRBV5-4 and TRBJ2-1; TRBD2 matches at 7 bases. The junction had 6 bases not matched to a gene; V was cut back by 4 bases and J by 8 bases. Germline CDR1 is SGHNT and CDR2 is YYREEE (reference sequence). The CDR3 covers 13 residues. Here the CDR3 reads CASSLRGGDEQFF. The CDR3 DNA sequence: TGTGCCAGCAGCCTGAGGGGAGGGGATGAGCAGTTCTTC.

The genes are TRBV5-4 and TRBJ2-7; 14 bases fit TRBD2. CDR1 is SGHNT, CDR2 YYREEE, per germline (reference sequence). V dropped 0 bases and J dropped 0; count of bases not matched to a gene: 11. CDR3 length: 20 amino acids. The CDR3 nucleotides are TGTGCCAGCAGCTTGGGGGGCGGGACTAGCGGGAGTCTGAGCTCCTACGAGCAGTACTTC. Its protein is CASSLGGGTSGSLSSYEQYF.

The chain carries TRBV15 and TRBJ1-5, with D perhaps TRBD1 (6 bases). The germline V and J ends were trimmed by 0 bases and 2 bases, with 20 bases remaining between them. There are 19 residues in the CDR3. Germline V gene data show CDR1 as LNHNV and CDR2 as YYDKDF (reference sequence). For the CDR3, the DNA is TGTGCCACCAGCAGAGACCGATTAGTACAGGGAGAGGGCAATCAGCCCCAGCATTTT. Protein product: CATSRDRLVQGEGNQPQHF.

The chain uses TRBV20-1 and TRBJ1-1, with D perhaps matching TRBD1 (5 bases). This CDR3 has 11 amino acids. Germline lookup yields CDR1 DFQATT and CDR2 SNEGSKA (reference sequence). Between the trimmed V and J ends, which lost 4 bases and 4 bases, there was a span of 7 bases. CDR3 DNA: TGCAGTGCTACGGGGGGCACTGAAGCTTTCTTT. This sequence encodes CSATGGTEAFF.

The V and J genes are TRBV5-5 and TRBJ1-1; D is uncertain. The CDR3 sequence is 13 residues long. Germline assignment: CDR1 SGHKS and CDR2 YYEKEE (reference sequence). V lost 0 bases and J lost 9, with 12 bases in between. CDR3 DNA sequence: TGTGCCAGCAGCTTGGAATCTCAGGTGAAAGCTTTCTTT. Protein: CASSLESQVKAFF.

This rearrangement joins TRBV7-2 to TRBJ2-7; TRBD2 matches 13 bases. The V gene's germline CDR1 is SGHTA and CDR2 FQGNSA. The CDR3 has 15 residues. J gave up 3 bases and V 5 bases, and 4 bases lay outside the gene matches. CDR3 coding DNA: TGTGCCAGCAGCCCCCGGACTAGCGGGAGCTACGAGCAGTACTTC. Translation: CASSPRTSGSYEQYF.

The V gene is TRBV5-1, the J gene TRBJ2-4; a possible D gene is TRBD1 (6 bases). The germline V gene encodes CDR1 SGHRS and CDR2 YFSETQ. The V and J ends lost 5 bases and 0 bases respectively, with 18 bases between them. The CDR3 contains 17 residues. The DNA for the CDR3 is TGCGCCAGCAGTTTTCGACCGGGACAACTAGCCAAAAACATTCAGTACTTC. Its translation is CASSFRPGQLAKNIQYF. The full variable domain, its missing parts supplied by reference TRBV5-1 and TRBJ2-4, is KAGVTQTPRYLIKTRGQQVTLSCSPISGHRSVSWYQQTPGQGLQFLFEYFSETQRNKGNFPGRFSGRQFSNSRSEMNVSTLELGDSALYLCASSFRPGQLAKNIQYFGAGTRLSVL.

This clone was detected a few times. The identical CDR3 is also encoded by other nucleotide sequences in the sample. The chain employs TRBV4-1 and TRBJ2-7; D may be TRBD2 (5 bases). Germline V gene data show CDR1 as MGHRA and CDR2 as YSYEKL. The CDR3 covers 13 residues. The V end lost 4 bases, the J end lost 1 base, and 8 bases lay between the germline ends. The CDR3 is CASSRGQSYEQYF. The CDR3 coding sequence is TGCGCCAGCAGCCGCGGGCAGTCCTACGAGCAGTACTTC.

The rearrangement links TRBV15 to TRBJ2-7; a weak D match, TRBD2 (6 bases). This CDR3 spans 13 amino acids. The V end lost 1 base, the J end lost 3 bases, and 7 bases lay between the germline ends. Germline values: CDR1 LNHNV, CDR2 YYDKDF (reference sequence). The CDR3 protein is CATSRGGVYEQYF. The CDR3 nucleotides are TGTGCCACCAGCAGAGGGGGGGTCTACGAGCAGTACTTC. Full variable domain (rest looked up from reference TRBV15 and TRBJ2-7): DAMVIQNPRYQVTQFGKPVTLSCSQTLNHNVMYWYQQKSSQAPKLLFHYYDKDFNNEADTPDNFQSRRPNTSFCFLDIRSPGLGDTAMYLCATSRGGVYEQYFGPGTRLTVT.

A word on this clone: Other DNA sequences in the sample encode the same CDR3. The V and J genes are TRBV6-1 and TRBJ2-1, with D unclear. Germline V gives CDR1 MNHNS, CDR2 SASEGT. The CDR3 totals 11 residues. With 6 bases removed from V and 4 bases from J, the gap between germline ends came to 4 bases. The CDR3 DNA reads TGTGCCAGCAGCCAGTACAATGAGCAGTTCTTC. Translating it yields CASSQYNEQFF.

This clone was found a few times. This chain links TRBV29-1 with TRBJ2-6; possible D gene TRBD2, 5 bases. In germline, CDR1 is SQVTM, CDR2 ANQGSEA. V was clipped by 4 bases and J by 6 bases, with 10 bases between them. The CDR3 consists of 13 residues. CDR3 coding DNA: TGCAGCGTTGTCTTGGGAGTGGCCAACGTCCTGACTTTC. Translation: CSVVLGVANVLTF.

The chain couples TRBV30 to TRBJ2-2, with TRBD1 matching over 9 bases. CDR1 is GTSNPN, CDR2 SVGIG, per germline (reference sequence). J gave up 2 bases and V 1 base, and 5 bases lay outside the gene matches. The CDR3 sequence is 16 residues long. CDR3 region: CAWSDLQGANTGELFF. CDR3 DNA: TGTGCCTGGAGTGATTTACAGGGGGCTAACACCGGGGAGCTGTTTTTT. Supplemented by reference TRBV30 and TRBJ2-2, the full variable domain reads SQTIHQWPATLVQPVGSPLSLECTVEGTSNPNLYWYRQAAGRGLQLLFYSVGIGQISSEVPQNLSASRPQDRQFILSSKKLLLSDSGFYLCAWSDLQGANTGELFFGEGSRLTVL.

The chain is built from TRBV30 and TRBJ1-5, with D possibly TRBD1 on 6 matching bases. The CDR3 consists of 15 residues. CDR1 and CDR2 (germline): GTSNPN, SVGIG (reference sequence). With 5 bases removed from V and 9 bases from J, the gap between germline ends came to 23 bases. The CDR3 nucleotides read TGTGCCTGGGGATTTCAGGGGCCCCTAGGGCGGCCCCAGCATTTT. Translation: CAWGFQGPLGRPQHF.

V gene TRBV5-1 combines with J gene TRBJ1-4; TRBD1 is a possible D gene (6 bases). Germline V lookup: CDR1 SGHRS, CDR2 YFSETQ. V was cut by 1 base and J by 8 bases, with 6 bases left in between. The CDR3 extends over 12 amino acids. The CDR3 nucleotides read TGCGCCAGCAGCTTGAGGGGGGAAAAACTGTTTTTT. Encoded protein: CASSLRGEKLFF.